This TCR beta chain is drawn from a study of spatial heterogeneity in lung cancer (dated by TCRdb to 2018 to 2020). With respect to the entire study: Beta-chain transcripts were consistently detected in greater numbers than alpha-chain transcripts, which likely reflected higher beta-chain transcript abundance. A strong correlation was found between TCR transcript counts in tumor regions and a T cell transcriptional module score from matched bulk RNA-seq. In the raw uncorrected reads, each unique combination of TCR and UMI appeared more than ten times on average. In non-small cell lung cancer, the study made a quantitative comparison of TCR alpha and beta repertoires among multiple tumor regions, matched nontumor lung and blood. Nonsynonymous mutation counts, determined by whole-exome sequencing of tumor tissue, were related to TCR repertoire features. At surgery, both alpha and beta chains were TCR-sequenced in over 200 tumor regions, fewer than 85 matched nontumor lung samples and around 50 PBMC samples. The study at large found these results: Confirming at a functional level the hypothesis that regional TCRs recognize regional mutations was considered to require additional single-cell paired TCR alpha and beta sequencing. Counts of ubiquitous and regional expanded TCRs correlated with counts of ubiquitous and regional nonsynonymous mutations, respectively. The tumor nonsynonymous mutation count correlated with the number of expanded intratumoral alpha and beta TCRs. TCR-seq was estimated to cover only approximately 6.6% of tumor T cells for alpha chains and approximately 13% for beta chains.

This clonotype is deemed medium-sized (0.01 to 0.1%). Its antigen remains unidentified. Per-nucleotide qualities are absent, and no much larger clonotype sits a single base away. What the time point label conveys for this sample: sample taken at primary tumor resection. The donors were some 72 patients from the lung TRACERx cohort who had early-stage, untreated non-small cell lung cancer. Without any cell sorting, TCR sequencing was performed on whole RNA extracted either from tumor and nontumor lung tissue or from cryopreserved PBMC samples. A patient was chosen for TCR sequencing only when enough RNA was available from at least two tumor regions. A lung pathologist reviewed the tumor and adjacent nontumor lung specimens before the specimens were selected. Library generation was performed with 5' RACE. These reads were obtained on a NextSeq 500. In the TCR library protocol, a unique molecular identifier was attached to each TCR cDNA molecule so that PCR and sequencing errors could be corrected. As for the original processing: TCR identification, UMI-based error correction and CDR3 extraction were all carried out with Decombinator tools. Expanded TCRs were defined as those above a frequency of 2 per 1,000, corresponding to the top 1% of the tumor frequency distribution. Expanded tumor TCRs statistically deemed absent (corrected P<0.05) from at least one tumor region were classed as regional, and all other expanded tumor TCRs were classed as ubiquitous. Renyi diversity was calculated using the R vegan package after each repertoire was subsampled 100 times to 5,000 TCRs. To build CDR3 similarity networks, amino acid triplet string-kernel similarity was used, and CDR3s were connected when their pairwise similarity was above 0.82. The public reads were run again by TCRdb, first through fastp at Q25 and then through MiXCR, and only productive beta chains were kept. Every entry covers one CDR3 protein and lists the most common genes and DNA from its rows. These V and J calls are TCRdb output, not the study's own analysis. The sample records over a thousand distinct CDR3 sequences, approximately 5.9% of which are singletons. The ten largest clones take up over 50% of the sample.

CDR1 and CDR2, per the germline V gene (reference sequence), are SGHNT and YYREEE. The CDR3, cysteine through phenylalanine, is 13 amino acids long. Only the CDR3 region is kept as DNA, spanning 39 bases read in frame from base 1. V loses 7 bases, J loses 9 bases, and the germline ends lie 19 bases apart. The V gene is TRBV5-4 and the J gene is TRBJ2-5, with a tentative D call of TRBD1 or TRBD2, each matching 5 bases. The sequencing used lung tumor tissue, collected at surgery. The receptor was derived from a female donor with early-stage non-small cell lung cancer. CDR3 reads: CASSTGAGLAQYF. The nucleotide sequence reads TGTGCCAGCTCAACCGGGGCCGGTTTGGCCCAGTACTTC.